This is a list of T cell receptor beta chains from one sample in a study of T cell repertoires in cytomegalovirus infection. TCRdb recomputed calls from the reads with MiXCR, one row per CDR3 protein. The top ten clones hold 15% to 20% of a sample with approximately 500,000 distinct CDR3 sequences, around 30% of them seen once. Antigen specificity for these receptors is unknown. The input for sequencing was cultured PBMCs, taken from culture after CMV antigen stimulation. These receptors were obtained from a human donor in good health (CMV status not recorded). Some clones in this sample may be carry-over from other donors' samples. CDR3s include the opening cysteine and the closing phenylalanine or tryptophan. The D gene is left open where the match is weak. Expanded clones are given a class, and other clones once, few, many or no size at all.

d_call	clone_size	v_call	j_call	cdr3_nt	cdr3_aa
TRBD2	NA	TRBV7-2	TRBJ2-2	TGTGCCAGCAGCTTAGCATTGACTAGCGGTTCCGGGGAGCTGTTTTTT	CASSLALTSGSGELFF
TRBD1	few	TRBV12-3/TRBV12-4	TRBJ2-2	TGTGCCAGCAGTTCCAGGGGGACCCTCCCAGGGGAGCTGTTTTTT	CASSSRGTLPGELFF
TRBD1	NA	TRBV5-6	TRBJ2-4	TGTGCCAGCAGCTTGGCATTTACAGGGGGCAAAAACATTCAGTACTTC	CASSLAFTGGKNIQYF
TRBD1	NA	TRBV5-1	TRBJ2-7	TGCGCCAGCAGCTGGGGGACAGCAACCTACGAGCAGTACTTC	CASSWGTATYEQYF
NA	NA	TRBV7-9	TRBJ1-2	TGTGCCAGCAGCTTGAAACAGGGAGATGGCTACACCTTC	CASSLKQGDGYTF
TRBD2	few	TRBV7-7	TRBJ2-5	TGTGCTAGCAGCTTAGCGGGGTTTAAAGAGACCCAGTACTTC	CASSLAGFKETQYF
NA	NA	TRBV7-2	TRBJ1-5	TGTGCCAGCAAACAGAATAGCAATCAGCCCCAGCATTTT	CASKQNSNQPQHF
NA	NA	TRBV12-3/TRBV12-4	TRBJ1-2	TGTGCCAGCAGCAAGGACAGATTTAACTATGGCTACACCTTC	CASSKDRFNYGYTF
NA	NA	TRBV7-9	TRBJ2-1	TGTGCCAGCAGCTCTGCTTGGGCTAGCAGTCTACAGGGTGAGCAGTTCTTC	CASSSAWASSLQGEQFF
NA	NA	TRBV15	TRBJ2-4	TGTGCCACCTCGTCGTTCGAGTATGGGGCCAAAAACATTCAGTACTTC	CATSSFEYGAKNIQYF
NA	few	TRBV7-6	TRBJ1-3	TGTGCCAGCTCCACCGCCGGGACAATCTCTGGAAACACCATATATTTT	CASSTAGTISGNTIYF
TRBD1	few	TRBV6-5	TRBJ2-1	TGTGCCAGCAGTTACTCCGGACAGGGGGGCGATGAGCAGTTCTTC	CASSYSGQGGDEQFF
TRBD1	NA	TRBV7-6	TRBJ1-1	TGTGCCAGCAGCCCCCGGACAGGGGGGGACACTGAAGCTTTCTTT	CASSPRTGGDTEAFF
TRBD1	once	TRBV5-1	TRBJ2-5	TGCGCCAGCAACAAAGGGACAGGGGGTCCATCACAAGAGACCCAGTACTTC	CASNKGTGGPSQETQYF
NA	many	TRBV27	TRBJ2-2	TGTGCCAGCACTCCGCGGGGTGGGCTTGGGAACACCGGGGAGCTGTTTTTT	CASTPRGGLGNTGELFF
NA	NA	TRBV19	TRBJ2-2	TGTGCCAGTAGAAACCCCAGGGAGCTGTTTTTT	CASRNPRELFF
TRBD2	NA	TRBV4-2	TRBJ2-3	TGTGCCAGCAGCCAAGAGTGGGGGGGAGGAAGCACAGATACGCAGTATTTT	CASSQEWGGGSTDTQYF
NA	NA	TRBV7-2	TRBJ2-3	TGTGCCAGCAGCCCGAACGGGCGGTCGGATACGCAGTATTTT	CASSPNGRSDTQYF
NA	NA	TRBV5-1	TRBJ2-1	TGCGCCAGCAGCTTGGGTGCTAGCGTCTCCGGGCAGTTCTTC	CASSLGASVSGQFF
TRBD2	NA	TRBV5-4	TRBJ2-3	TGTGCCAGCAGCTTGGCGGAGCTAGCGGGAGTAGGGGATACGCAGTATTTT	CASSLAELAGVGDTQYF
NA	few	TRBV7-9	TRBJ2-5	TGTGCCAGCAGCTTACAACCTGAGACCCAGTACTTC	CASSLQPETQYF
NA	NA	TRBV20-1	TRBJ2-3	TGCAGCCCCATTAGAAGTACAGATACGCAGTATTTT	CSPIRSTDTQYF
NA	NA	TRBV18	TRBJ2-5	TGTGCCAGCTCACCACCGGGGGCCAGATGGACCCAGTACTTC	CASSPPGARWTQYF